The rows below give T cell receptor beta chains drawn from one sample of a study of blood T cells in healthy people across ages. Each CDR3 protein is one row after TCRdb ran MiXCR on the 5' RACE reads. The repertoire consists of over a million distinct CDR3 sequences, with roughly two fifths occurring once and the leading ten covering under 5%. The sequenced sample was blood. The receptors originated from a woman under 30 in good health. CDR3s include the opening cysteine and the closing phenylalanine or tryptophan. The D gene is left open where the match is weak. Clone size, where shown, is once, few, many, or a class for clones that have expanded.

j_gene: TRBJ2-3; abundance: few; v_gene: TRBV7-9; d_gene: .; CDR3aa: CASSPPGGGPTDTQYF; CDR3nt: TGTGCCAGCAGCCCACCTGGAGGGGGGCCCACAGATACGCAGTATTTT
j_gene: TRBJ2-7; abundance: once; v_gene: TRBV7-2; d_gene: .; CDR3aa: CASSPEAGPYEQYF; CDR3nt: TGTGCCAGCAGCCCAGAGGCAGGTCCCTACGAGCAGTACTTC
j_gene: TRBJ2-3; abundance: few; v_gene: TRBV4-3; d_gene: .; CDR3aa: CASSQNHRAADTQYF; CDR3nt: TGCGCCAGCAGCCAAAATCACAGGGCGGCAGATACGCAGTATTTT
j_gene: TRBJ1-4; abundance: few; v_gene: TRBV4-3; d_gene: TRBD1; CDR3aa: CASSQEGTAGTGFPNEKLFF; CDR3nt: TGCGCCAGCAGCCAAGAGGGAACCGCCGGGACAGGGTTTCCGAATGAAAAACTGTTTTTT
j_gene: TRBJ2-1; abundance: .; v_gene: TRBV27; d_gene: TRBD2; CDR3aa: CADSPTSAGEQFF; CDR3nt: TGTGCCGACAGTCCCACTAGCGCGGGTGAGCAGTTCTTC
j_gene: TRBJ2-3; abundance: .; v_gene: TRBV6-5; d_gene: TRBD2; CDR3aa: CASSQRERTDTQYF; CDR3nt: TGTGCCAGCAGTCAGCGGGAGCGCACAGATACGCAGTATTTT
j_gene: TRBJ1-2; abundance: .; v_gene: TRBV6-2/TRBV6-3; d_gene: .; CDR3aa: CASSYGQTNGYTF; CDR3nt: TGTGCCAGCAGTTACGGGCAGACAAATGGCTACACCTTC
j_gene: TRBJ2-5; abundance: .; v_gene: TRBV5-1; d_gene: TRBD1; CDR3aa: CASSEGQGQGETQYF; CDR3nt: TGCGCCAGCAGCGAGGGACAGGGGCAGGGAGAGACCCAGTACTTC
j_gene: TRBJ2-3; abundance: few; v_gene: TRBV15; d_gene: TRBD2; CDR3aa: CATSRRTSGLGTDTQYF; CDR3nt: TGTGCCACCAGCAGACGGACTAGCGGGCTAGGGACAGATACGCAGTATTTT
j_gene: TRBJ2-5; abundance: .; v_gene: TRBV12-3/TRBV12-4; d_gene: .; CDR3aa: CASSLRGETRYF; CDR3nt: TGTGCCAGCAGCCTGCGGGGTGAGACCCGGTACTTC
j_gene: TRBJ2-7; abundance: few; v_gene: TRBV20-1; d_gene: TRBD1; CDR3aa: CSAHRGAISYEQYF; CDR3nt: TGCAGTGCTCACAGGGGCGCAATCTCCTACGAGCAGTACTTC
j_gene: TRBJ2-3; abundance: .; v_gene: TRBV5-1; d_gene: .; CDR3aa: CASSLRSGQGRTDTQYF; CDR3nt: TGCGCCAGCAGCTTGCGAAGTGGGCAGGGGAGGACAGATACGCAGTATTTT
j_gene: TRBJ1-2; abundance: .; v_gene: TRBV24-1; d_gene: .; CDR3aa: CATSQTEAYGYTF; CDR3nt: TGTGCCACCAGTCAAACAGAGGCCTATGGCTACACCTTC
j_gene: TRBJ2-1; abundance: .; v_gene: TRBV5-1; d_gene: TRBD2; CDR3aa: CASSSLAGVDEQFF; CDR3nt: TGCGCCAGCAGCTCCCTAGCGGGAGTAGATGAGCAGTTCTTC
j_gene: TRBJ1-1; abundance: .; v_gene: TRBV6-2/TRBV6-3; d_gene: TRBD1; CDR3aa: CASRSGTGGLCTEAFF; CDR3nt: TGTGCCAGCAGATCCGGGACAGGGGGCCTTTGCACTGAAGCTTTCTTT
j_gene: TRBJ2-1; abundance: .; v_gene: TRBV7-3; d_gene: TRBD2; CDR3aa: CASSFPGLAGGRGEQFF; CDR3nt: TGTGCCAGCAGCTTCCCGGGACTAGCGGGAGGGCGGGGTGAGCAGTTCTTC
j_gene: TRBJ1-2; abundance: few; v_gene: TRBV4-3; d_gene: .; CDR3aa: CASSQTGAYGYTF; CDR3nt: TGCGCCAGCAGCCAAACCGGGGCGTATGGCTACACCTTC
j_gene: TRBJ2-7; abundance: .; v_gene: TRBV20-1; d_gene: TRBD2; CDR3aa: CSARGGLAGGPESYEQYF; CDR3nt: TGCAGTGCTAGAGGCGGACTAGCGGGAGGGCCCGAGTCCTACGAGCAGTACTTC
j_gene: TRBJ2-1; abundance: .; v_gene: TRBV19; d_gene: TRBD1; CDR3aa: CASGQGWNEQFF; CDR3nt: TGTGCCAGTGGACAGGGCTGGAATGAGCAGTTCTTC
j_gene: TRBJ2-7; abundance: many; v_gene: TRBV29-1; d_gene: .; CDR3aa: CSVEKGFEQYF; CDR3nt: TGCAGCGTTGAGAAGGGCTTCGAGCAGTACTTC
j_gene: TRBJ2-7; abundance: .; v_gene: TRBV6-1; d_gene: .; CDR3aa: CASSEPLFYEQYF; CDR3nt: TGTGCCAGCAGTGAACCGCTCTTTTACGAGCAGTACTTC
j_gene: TRBJ2-3; abundance: .; v_gene: TRBV12-3/TRBV12-4; d_gene: .; CDR3aa: CASSLAGRWSHNKDTQYF; CDR3nt: TGTGCCAGCAGTTTAGCAGGGCGATGGTCACACAATAAGGATACGCAGTATTTT
j_gene: TRBJ1-1; abundance: .; v_gene: TRBV7-9; d_gene: .; CDR3aa: CASSLGGGNEAFF; CDR3nt: TGTGCCAGCAGCTTAGGAGGAGGAAATGAAGCTTTCTTT
j_gene: TRBJ1-2; abundance: few; v_gene: TRBV25-1; d_gene: .; CDR3aa: CASSGRTVNYGYTF; CDR3nt: TGTGCCAGCAGTGGCCGGACAGTTAACTATGGCTACACCTTC
j_gene: TRBJ2-1; abundance: few; v_gene: TRBV27; d_gene: .; CDR3aa: CASSWQGVGNEQFF; CDR3nt: TGTGCCAGCAGTTGGCAGGGAGTTGGGAATGAGCAGTTCTTC
j_gene: TRBJ2-3; abundance: few; v_gene: TRBV18; d_gene: .; CDR3aa: CASSPQQSTDTQYF; CDR3nt: TGTGCCAGCAGCCCGCAGCAGAGCACAGATACGCAGTATTTT
j_gene: TRBJ2-7; abundance: .; v_gene: TRBV30; d_gene: .; CDR3aa: CAWSDNHEQYF; CDR3nt: TGTGCCTGGAGTGATAACCACGAGCAGTACTTC
j_gene: TRBJ1-6; abundance: .; v_gene: TRBV6-5; d_gene: .; CDR3aa: CASNNGQHNSPLHF; CDR3nt: TGTGCCAGCAATAACGGACAGCATAATTCACCCCTCCACTTT
j_gene: TRBJ2-7; abundance: few; v_gene: TRBV7-9; d_gene: .; CDR3aa: CASSFVTRQPYEQYF; CDR3nt: TGTGCCAGCAGCTTCGTGACGAGGCAGCCCTACGAGCAGTACTTC
j_gene: TRBJ1-2; abundance: .; v_gene: TRBV7-2; d_gene: TRBD1; CDR3aa: CASSIPGTGPNYGYTF; CDR3nt: TGTGCCAGCAGCATTCCGGGGACAGGGCCCAACTATGGCTACACCTTC
j_gene: TRBJ2-3; abundance: .; v_gene: TRBV29-1; d_gene: .; CDR3aa: CSVVLTGSTDTQYF; CDR3nt: TGCAGCGTTGTCCTGACGGGCAGCACAGATACGCAGTATTTT
j_gene: TRBJ1-4; abundance: few; v_gene: TRBV7-9; d_gene: TRBD1; CDR3aa: CASSSQGEAKLFF; CDR3nt: TGTGCCAGCAGCTCACAGGGGGAGGCAAAACTGTTTTTT
j_gene: TRBJ2-3; abundance: .; v_gene: TRBV20-1; d_gene: .; CDR3aa: CSALSAASTDAQYF; CDR3nt: TGCAGTGCTCTTTCAGCAGCTAGCACAGATGCGCAGTATTTT
j_gene: TRBJ2-1; abundance: .; v_gene: TRBV6-2/TRBV6-3; d_gene: TRBD2; CDR3aa: CASRVLAASYNEQFF; CDR3nt: TGTGCCAGCAGGGTACTAGCGGCCTCCTACAATGAGCAGTTCTTC
j_gene: TRBJ2-7; abundance: .; v_gene: TRBV6-2/TRBV6-3; d_gene: .; CDR3aa: CASSYWEGSYEQYF; CDR3nt: TGTGCCAGCAGTTACTGGGAAGGATCCTACGAGCAGTACTTC
j_gene: TRBJ1-2; abundance: few; v_gene: TRBV7-2; d_gene: .; CDR3aa: CASSFAGGYTF; CDR3nt: TGTGCCAGCAGCTTCGCAGGGGGCTACACCTTC
j_gene: TRBJ2-5; abundance: .; v_gene: TRBV11-1; d_gene: TRBD2; CDR3aa: CASSRGAGLAAQETQYF; CDR3nt: TGTGCCAGCAGCCGCGGGGCGGGACTAGCGGCTCAAGAGACCCAGTACTTC
j_gene: TRBJ1-2; abundance: .; v_gene: TRBV28; d_gene: .; CDR3aa: CASISGVDYGYTF; CDR3nt: TGTGCCAGCATCTCCGGAGTGGACTATGGCTACACCTTC
j_gene: TRBJ2-1; abundance: few; v_gene: TRBV3-1; d_gene: .; CDR3aa: CASSRVIQGHNEQFF; CDR3nt: TGTGCCAGCAGCCGGGTTATCCAGGGGCACAATGAGCAGTTCTTC
j_gene: TRBJ2-2; abundance: once; v_gene: TRBV7-2; d_gene: .; CDR3aa: CASNQGFTGELFF; CDR3nt: TGTGCCAGCAATCAGGGATTCACCGGGGAGCTGTTTTTT
j_gene: TRBJ1-2; abundance: .; v_gene: TRBV29-1; d_gene: TRBD1; CDR3aa: CSVIQGQGAYGYTF; CDR3nt: TGCAGCGTGATCCAAGGACAGGGGGCATATGGCTACACCTTC
j_gene: TRBJ2-3; abundance: .; v_gene: TRBV4-3; d_gene: .; CDR3aa: CASSQALRRGGGPSHPDTQYF; CDR3nt: TGCGCCAGCAGCCAGGCATTACGGAGGGGGGGTGGCCCAAGCCACCCAGATACGCAGTATTTT
j_gene: TRBJ2-1; abundance: .; v_gene: TRBV15; d_gene: TRBD2; CDR3aa: CATSRYRSTEAGIFNEQFF; CDR3nt: TGTGCCACCAGCAGGTATAGGAGTACTGAAGCGGGGATCTTTAATGAGCAGTTCTTC
j_gene: TRBJ2-7; abundance: few; v_gene: TRBV13; d_gene: .; CDR3aa: CASRNQGRSYEQYF; CDR3nt: TGTGCCAGCAGAAACCAGGGCAGGTCCTACGAGCAGTACTTC
j_gene: TRBJ2-1; abundance: .; v_gene: TRBV6-5; d_gene: TRBD2; CDR3aa: CASRLAGDRNEQFF; CDR3nt: TGTGCCAGCAGGTTAGCGGGGGATCGCAATGAGCAGTTCTTC
j_gene: TRBJ2-3; abundance: .; v_gene: TRBV12-3/TRBV12-4; d_gene: TRBD2; CDR3aa: CASTSTSGGPTDTQYF; CDR3nt: TGTGCCAGCACTTCTACTAGCGGGGGCCCCACAGATACGCAGTATTTT
j_gene: TRBJ1-2; abundance: few; v_gene: TRBV28; d_gene: .; CDR3aa: CASSLQGLDSRHSGYGYTF; CDR3nt: TGTGCCAGCAGTTTACAGGGTCTTGACAGTAGACATTCGGGCTATGGCTACACCTTC
j_gene: TRBJ2-5; abundance: .; v_gene: TRBV28; d_gene: TRBD1; CDR3aa: CASSSRTGGTETQYF; CDR3nt: TGTGCCAGCAGTTCTAGGACAGGGGGCACAGAGACCCAGTACTTC